The present entry profiles one T cell receptor beta chain with its context. It lacks a known antigen. The sample holds no much larger clone one base away, and base qualities are not on file. Deletion took 5 bases off V and 5 bases off J, with a span of 12 bases between the germline ends. Reading from cysteine to phenylalanine, the CDR3 counts 13 amino acids. The retained sequence is limited to the CDR3, 39 bases, with the frame set at the first base. The germline V gene encodes CDR1 SEHNR and CDR2 FQNEAQ (reference sequence). These data originate in a study of blood T cell repertoires in COVID-19 (dated by TCRdb to about 2020). In the study overall: Collaborator samples came from the United States, Italy and Spain and covered acute and convalescent phases of COVID-19. The repertoires were made available in a free public database intended to serve as a resource for research on the immune response to SARS-CoV-2. Sample metadata almost always included a de-identified subject ID, COVID-19 status, age in years and sex. The dataset comprised deeply sampled blood TCRbeta repertoires from subjects exposed to, actively infected with, or recovered from COVID-19. The material from the prospective study consisted of cDNA or gDNA derived from T cells, B-cell-depleted T cells, or PBMCs. Where available, HLA class I and class II types were obtained from metadata supplied by the sample provider rather than from assay-based typing. Samples came from the ongoing ImmuneRACE study (first 160 participants) plus 1,254 subjects from 6 global collaborators. Results and caveats for the whole study, not just this receptor: The quantity of clinical and demographic metadata differed by source and by participant and was supplied without curation.

The collaborating institutions used their own protocols to collect whole blood in K2EDTA tubes. For TCRbeta analysis, collaborator samples were shipped as frozen whole blood, as isolated PBMCs, or as DNA extracted from either sample type. TCRbeta CDR3 regions were amplified from genomic DNA by means of the immunoSEQ Assay, a bias-controlled multiplex PCR. The original methods were these. Nucleated cell counts per sample were estimated from amplification of reference gene primers within the assay. To quantify the absolute abundance of each unique TCRbeta CDR3 rearrangement, sequence reads were collapsed and filtered. For each sample, productive Simpson clonality was calculated by taking the square root of Simpson's diversity index across productive rearrangements. TCRdb's version of the immuneACCESS table is confined to in-frame rearrangements and falls short of the full clone set. An unresolved V gene accounts for under half of the shortfall where checked; the remainder is of unknown origin. D and trimming come from the DNA, and the V and J calls and clone size come from that table. The sample table lists around 89,000 clones, about 88% of them with a count of one. Of the sample, about 9.1% falls within the top ten clones.

This sequence uses TRBV7-9 and TRBJ1-2; the D gene is perhaps TRBD1, from 5 matching bases. The receptor's source is a man aged 50-60 years with acute or convalescent COVID-19. The sample comprised peripheral blood. The sequenced DNA is TGTGCCAGCAGCCCGACAGCCTCGTATGGCTACACCTTC. It translates to CASSPTASYGYTF.